This entry features one TCR beta chain sequence. The data are from a study of T cell responses to AZD1222 COVID-19 vaccine. TCRdb's copy holds only in-frame clones and misses some; the assay was immunoSEQ multiplex PCR. In the table there are 83,000 or so clones, roughly 90% of which are singletons. From germline, CDR1 is MNHNS and CDR2 SASEGT. The CDR3 covers 13 residues. Trimming took off 3 bases at V and 4 bases at J, with 7 bases between the two ends. This specimen was peripheral blood, taken 28 days after the second AZD1222 dose. The rearrangement links TRBV6-1 to TRBJ1-5, with a weak D call TRBD1 (5 bases). The sequence came from an adult who received the AZD1222 COVID-19 vaccine. The CDR3 sequence is CASSEAGNQPQHF. The CDR3 DNA reads as TGTGCCAGCAGTGAGGCAGGGAATCAGCCCCAGCATTTT.